The T cell receptor beta chain under discussion was sequenced for a study of persistence of HIV-infected CD4 T cells. Study overall: Donors had been on suppressive ART for a median of roughly 8 years.

Anti-CD3/anti-CD28 beads served as a nonspecific positive control stimulus. CD4+ T cells upregulating both CD40 ligand and CD69 were sorted as responding cells. Findings of the study overall: Proviral oligoclonality tracked with TCR oligoclonality within the same sorted cells. Rare CMV-responding cells carrying HIV-1 proviruses were not analyzed separately for TCR. TCRbeta richness was lower in CMV- and Gag-responding cells than in anti-CD3/anti-CD28-responding cells.

Sequencing used immunoSEQ version 4 in survey mode. Here immunoSEQ multiplex PCR was the method, and the copy in TCRdb shows in-frame clones only, minus some. The repertoire holds under 55,000 clones, with less than 90% as singletons. Turning to this clone: The antigen remains unidentified.

Between the trimmed V and J ends, which lost 2 bases and 5 bases, there was a span of 16 bases. Germline V gene sequence: CDR1 MNHEY, CDR2 SVGAGI. The CDR3 totals 16 residues. The TCR originated in an adult woman with HIV who was CMV-seropositive. The material was CD4+ T cells sorted from PBMCs after 18-hour stimulation, obtained from a patient who received antiretroviral therapy. The chain couples TRBV6-5 to TRBJ2-1, with D tentatively TRBD2 (6 bases). As DNA, the CDR3 is TGTGCCAGCAGTTACGGCGGGATAAGTGGAGACAATGAGCAGTTCTTC. This translates into CASSYGGISGDNEQFF.